Below, one T cell receptor beta chain is given with its context. The read gets to within 3 residues of the CDR3 end, and the germline J gene fills in the rest. The CDR3 runs 16 residues. Germline loops: CDR1 SQVTM, CDR2 ANQGSEA. V dropped 0 bases and J dropped 5; count of bases not matched to a gene: 11. The sample belongs to a study of T cells in women clearing cervical HPV infection. Clones were sequenced by immunoSEQ multiplex PCR, and TCRdb holds only the in-frame ones, with some missing. This sample contains about 20,000 clones. The receptor was derived from a woman between 18 and 70 years old with a cervical HPV16 infection that either progressed to CIN3+ or cleared (not recorded which). Source material: blood buffy coat. The chain links TRBV29-1 to TRBJ1-1; 8 nucleotides line up with TRBD1. The covered CDR3 bases are TGCAGCGTTGAAGATGTGGGCAGGGGGCGAGATACTGAA. Amino acid sequence: CSVEDVGRGRDTE. The full CDR3 protein is CSVEDVGRGRDTEAFF.